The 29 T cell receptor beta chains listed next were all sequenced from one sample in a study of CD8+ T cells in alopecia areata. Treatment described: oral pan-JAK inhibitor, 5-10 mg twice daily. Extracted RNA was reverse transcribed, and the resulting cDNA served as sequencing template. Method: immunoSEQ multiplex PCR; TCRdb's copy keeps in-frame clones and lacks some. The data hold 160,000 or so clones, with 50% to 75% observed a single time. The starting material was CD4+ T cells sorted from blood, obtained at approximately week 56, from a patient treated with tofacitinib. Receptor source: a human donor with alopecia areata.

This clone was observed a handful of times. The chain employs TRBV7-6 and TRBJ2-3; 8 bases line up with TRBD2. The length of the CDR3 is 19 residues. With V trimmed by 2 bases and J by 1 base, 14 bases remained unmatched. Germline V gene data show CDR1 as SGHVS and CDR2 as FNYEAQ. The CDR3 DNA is TGTGCCAGCAGCTTACGGGCTAGAGCGGGGGCCGCCCGCACAGATACGCAGTATTTT. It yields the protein CASSLRARAGAARTDTQYF. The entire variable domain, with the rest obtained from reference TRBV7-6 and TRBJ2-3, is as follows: GAGVSQSPRYKVTKRGQDVALRCDPISGHVSLYWYRQALGQGPEFLTYFNYEAQQDKSGLPNDRFSAERPEGSISTLTIQRTEQRDSAMYRCASSLRARAGAARTDTQYFGPGTRLTVL.

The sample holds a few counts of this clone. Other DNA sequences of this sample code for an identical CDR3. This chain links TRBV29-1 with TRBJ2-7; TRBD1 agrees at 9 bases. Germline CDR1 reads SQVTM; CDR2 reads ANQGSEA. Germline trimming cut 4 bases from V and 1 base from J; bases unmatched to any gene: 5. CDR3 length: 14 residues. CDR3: CSVVGQGTSYEQYF. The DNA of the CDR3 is TGCAGCGTTGTGGGACAGGGTACATCCTACGAGCAGTACTTC.

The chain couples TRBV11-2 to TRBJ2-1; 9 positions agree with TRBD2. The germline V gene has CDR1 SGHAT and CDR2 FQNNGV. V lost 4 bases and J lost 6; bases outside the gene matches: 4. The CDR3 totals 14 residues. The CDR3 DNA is TGTGCCAGCAGCTCAAGCGGGGGGATCAATGAGCAGTTCTTC. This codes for CASSSSGGINEQFF.

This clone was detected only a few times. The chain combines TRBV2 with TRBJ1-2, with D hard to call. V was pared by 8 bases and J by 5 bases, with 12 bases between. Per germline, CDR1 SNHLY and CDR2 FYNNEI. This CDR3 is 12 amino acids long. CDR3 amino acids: CASRALSYGYTF. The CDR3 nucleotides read TGTGCCAGCCGGGCTCTAAGTTATGGCTACACCTTC.

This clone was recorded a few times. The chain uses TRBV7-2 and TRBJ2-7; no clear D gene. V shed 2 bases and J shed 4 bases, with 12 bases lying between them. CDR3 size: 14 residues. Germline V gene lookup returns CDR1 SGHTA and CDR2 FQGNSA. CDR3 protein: CASSLSARLYEQYF. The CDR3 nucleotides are TGTGCCAGCAGCTTATCCGCCAGACTGTACGAGCAGTACTTC.

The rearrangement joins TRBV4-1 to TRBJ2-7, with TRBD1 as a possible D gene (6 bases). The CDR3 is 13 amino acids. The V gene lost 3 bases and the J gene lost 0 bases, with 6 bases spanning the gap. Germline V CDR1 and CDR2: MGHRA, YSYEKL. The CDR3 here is CASSQDSSYEQYF. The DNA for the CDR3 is TGCGCCAGCAGCCAGGACAGCTCCTACGAGCAGTACTTC.

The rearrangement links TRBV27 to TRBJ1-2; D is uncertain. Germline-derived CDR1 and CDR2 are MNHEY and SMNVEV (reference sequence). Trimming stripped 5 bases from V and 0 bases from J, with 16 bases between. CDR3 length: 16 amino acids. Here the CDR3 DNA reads TGTGCCAGCAGTCCCCGCTATGCCCTAGCTAACTATGGCTACACCTTC. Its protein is CASSPRYALANYGYTF.

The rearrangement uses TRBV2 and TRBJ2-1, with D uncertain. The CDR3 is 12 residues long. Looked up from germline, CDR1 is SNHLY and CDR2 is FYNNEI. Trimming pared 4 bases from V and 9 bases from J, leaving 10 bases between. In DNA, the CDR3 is TGTGCCAGCAGTGCCAACTCCGCTGAGCAGTTCTTC. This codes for CASSANSAEQFF.

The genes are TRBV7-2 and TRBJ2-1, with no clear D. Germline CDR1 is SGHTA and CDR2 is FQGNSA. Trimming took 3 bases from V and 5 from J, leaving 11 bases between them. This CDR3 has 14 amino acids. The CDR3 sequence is CASSFAGQHNEQFF. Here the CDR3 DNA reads TGTGCCAGCAGCTTCGCTGGTCAACACAATGAGCAGTTCTTC.

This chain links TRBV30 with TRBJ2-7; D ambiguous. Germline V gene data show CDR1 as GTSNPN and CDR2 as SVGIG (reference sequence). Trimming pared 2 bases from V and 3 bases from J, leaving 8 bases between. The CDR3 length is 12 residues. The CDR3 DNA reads TGTGCCTGGAGTTCCCGAAACTACGAGCAGTACTTC. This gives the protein CAWSSRNYEQYF. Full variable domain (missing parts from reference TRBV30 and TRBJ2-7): SQTIHQWPATLVQPVGSPLSLECTVEGTSNPNLYWYRQAAGRGLQLLFYSVGIGQISSEVPQNLSASRPQDRQFILSSKKLLLSDSGFYLCAWSSRNYEQYFGPGTRLTVT.

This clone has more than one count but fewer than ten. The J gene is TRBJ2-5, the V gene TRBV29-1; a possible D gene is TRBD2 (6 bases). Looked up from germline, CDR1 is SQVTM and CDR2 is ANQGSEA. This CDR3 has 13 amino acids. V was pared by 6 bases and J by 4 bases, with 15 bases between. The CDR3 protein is CSVRLVLGETQYF. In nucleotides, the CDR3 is TGCAGCGTCAGACTAGTACTCGGAGAGACCCAGTACTTC.

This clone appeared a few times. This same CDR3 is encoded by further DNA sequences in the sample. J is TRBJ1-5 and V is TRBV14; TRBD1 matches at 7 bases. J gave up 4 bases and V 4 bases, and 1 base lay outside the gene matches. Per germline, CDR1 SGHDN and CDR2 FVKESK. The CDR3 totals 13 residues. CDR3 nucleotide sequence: TGTGCCAGCAGCCGGGACAGTAATCAGCCCCAGCATTTT. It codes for CASSRDSNQPQHF.

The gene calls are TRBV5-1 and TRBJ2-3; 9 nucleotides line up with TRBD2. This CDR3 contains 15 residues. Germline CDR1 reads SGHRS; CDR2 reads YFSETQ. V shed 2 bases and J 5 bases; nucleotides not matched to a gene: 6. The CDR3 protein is CASSFQRGALDTQYF. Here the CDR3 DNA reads TGCGCCAGCAGCTTTCAGCGGGGGGCCTTAGATACGCAGTATTTT. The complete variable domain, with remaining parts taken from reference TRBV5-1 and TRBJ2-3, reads KAGVTQTPRYLIKTRGQQVTLSCSPISGHRSVSWYQQTPGQGLQFLFEYFSETQRNKGNFPGRFSGRQFSNSRSEMNVSTLELGDSALYLCASSFQRGALDTQYFGPGTRLTVL.

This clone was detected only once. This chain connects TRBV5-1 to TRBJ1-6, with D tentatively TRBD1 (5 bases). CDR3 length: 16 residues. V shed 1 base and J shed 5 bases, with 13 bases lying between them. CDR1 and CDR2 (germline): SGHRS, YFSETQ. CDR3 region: CASSLTGFPDNSPLHF. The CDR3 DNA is TGCGCCAGCAGCTTGACAGGATTCCCCGATAATTCACCCCTCCACTTT.

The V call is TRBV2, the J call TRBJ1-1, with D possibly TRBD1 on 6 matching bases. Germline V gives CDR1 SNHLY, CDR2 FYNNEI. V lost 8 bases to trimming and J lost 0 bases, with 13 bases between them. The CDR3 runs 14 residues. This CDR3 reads CASGRDNLNTEAFF. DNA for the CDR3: TGTGCCAGCGGGCGGGACAACTTGAACACTGAAGCTTTCTTT. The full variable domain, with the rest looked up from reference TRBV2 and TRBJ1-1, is EPEVTQTPSHQVTQMGQEVILRCVPISNHLYFYWYRQILGQKVEFLVSFYNNEISEKSEIFDDQFSVERPDGSNFTLKIRSTKLEDSAMYFCASGRDNLNTEAFFGQGTRLTVV.

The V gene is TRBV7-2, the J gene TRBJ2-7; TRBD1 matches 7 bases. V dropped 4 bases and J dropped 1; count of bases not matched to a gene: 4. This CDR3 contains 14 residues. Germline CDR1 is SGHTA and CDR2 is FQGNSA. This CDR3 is CASSSGTVSYEQYF. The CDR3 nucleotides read TGTGCCAGCAGCTCCGGGACAGTTTCCTACGAGCAGTACTTC.

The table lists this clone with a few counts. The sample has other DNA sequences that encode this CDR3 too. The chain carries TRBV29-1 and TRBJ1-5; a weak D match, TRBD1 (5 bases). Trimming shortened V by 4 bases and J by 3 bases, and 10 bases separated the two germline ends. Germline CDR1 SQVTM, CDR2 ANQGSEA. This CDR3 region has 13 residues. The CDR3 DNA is TGCAGCGTTGGGGCAGGGCTCAATCAGCCCCAGCATTTT. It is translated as CSVGAGLNQPQHF.

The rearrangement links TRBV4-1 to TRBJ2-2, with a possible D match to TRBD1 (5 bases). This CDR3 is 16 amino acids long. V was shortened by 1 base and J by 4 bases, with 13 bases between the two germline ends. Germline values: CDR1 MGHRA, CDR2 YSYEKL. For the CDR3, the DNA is TGCGCCAGCAGCCAAGTTGTACAGGTCGTCACCGGGGAGCTGTTTTTT. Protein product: CASSQVVQVVTGELFF.

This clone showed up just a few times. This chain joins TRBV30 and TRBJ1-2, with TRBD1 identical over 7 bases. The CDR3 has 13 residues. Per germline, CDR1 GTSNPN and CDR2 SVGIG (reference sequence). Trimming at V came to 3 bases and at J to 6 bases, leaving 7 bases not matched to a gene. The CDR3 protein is CAWRHRGADGYTF. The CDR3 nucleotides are TGTGCCTGGAGGCACAGGGGCGCCGATGGCTACACCTTC.

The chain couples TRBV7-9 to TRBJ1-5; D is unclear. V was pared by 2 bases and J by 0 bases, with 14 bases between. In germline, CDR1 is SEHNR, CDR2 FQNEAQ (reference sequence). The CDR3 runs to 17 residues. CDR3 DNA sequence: TGTGCCAGCAGCTTACGGACGGTCCAAATTAGCAATCAGCCCCAGCATTTT. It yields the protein CASSLRTVQISNQPQHF. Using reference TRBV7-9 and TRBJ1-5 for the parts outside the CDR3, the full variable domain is DTGVSQNPRHKITKRGQNVTFRCDPISEHNRLYWYRQTLGQGPEFLTYFQNEAQLEKSRLLSDRFSAERPKGSFSTLEIQRTEQGDSAMYLCASSLRTVQISNQPQHFGDGTRLSIL.

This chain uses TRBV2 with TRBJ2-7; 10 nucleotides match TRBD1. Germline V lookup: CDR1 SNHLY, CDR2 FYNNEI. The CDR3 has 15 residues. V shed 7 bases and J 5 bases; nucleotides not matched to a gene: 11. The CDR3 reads CASTRPGQGKDEQYF. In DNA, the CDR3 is TGTGCCAGCACCCGCCCGGGACAGGGGAAGGACGAGCAGTACTTC.

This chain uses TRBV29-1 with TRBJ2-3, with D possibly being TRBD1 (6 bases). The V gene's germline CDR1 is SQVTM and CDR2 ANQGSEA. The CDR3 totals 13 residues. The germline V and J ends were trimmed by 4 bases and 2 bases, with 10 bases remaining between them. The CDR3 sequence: CSVGGQYTDTQYF. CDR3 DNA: TGCAGCGTTGGTGGACAGTACACAGATACGCAGTATTTT.

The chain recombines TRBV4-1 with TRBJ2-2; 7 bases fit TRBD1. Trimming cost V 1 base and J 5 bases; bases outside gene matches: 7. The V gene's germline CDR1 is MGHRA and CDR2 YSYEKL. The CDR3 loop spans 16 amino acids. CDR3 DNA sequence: TGCGCCAGCAGCCAAGGGCAGGGGGTAAATACCGGGGAGCTGTTTTTT. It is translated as CASSQGQGVNTGELFF.

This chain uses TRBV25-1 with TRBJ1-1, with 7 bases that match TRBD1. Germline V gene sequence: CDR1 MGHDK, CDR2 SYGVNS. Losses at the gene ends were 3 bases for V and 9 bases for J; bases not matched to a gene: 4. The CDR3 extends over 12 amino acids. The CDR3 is CASSETGSKAFF. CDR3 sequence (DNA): TGTGCCAGCAGTGAGACAGGGTCTAAAGCTTTCTTT.

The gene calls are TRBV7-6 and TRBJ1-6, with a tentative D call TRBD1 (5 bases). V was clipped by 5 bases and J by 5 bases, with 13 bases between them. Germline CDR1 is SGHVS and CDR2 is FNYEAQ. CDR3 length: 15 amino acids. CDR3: CASSLTGTDNSPLHF. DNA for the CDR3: TGTGCCAGCAGCCTTACCGGGACGGATAATTCACCCCTCCACTTT.

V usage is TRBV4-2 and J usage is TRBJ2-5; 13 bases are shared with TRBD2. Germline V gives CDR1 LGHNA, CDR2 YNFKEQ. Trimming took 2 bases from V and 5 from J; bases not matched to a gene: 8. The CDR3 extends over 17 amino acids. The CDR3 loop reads CASSQILAGGQVETQYF. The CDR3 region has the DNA TGTGCCAGCAGCCAAATACTAGCGGGGGGGCAGGTGGAGACCCAGTACTTC.

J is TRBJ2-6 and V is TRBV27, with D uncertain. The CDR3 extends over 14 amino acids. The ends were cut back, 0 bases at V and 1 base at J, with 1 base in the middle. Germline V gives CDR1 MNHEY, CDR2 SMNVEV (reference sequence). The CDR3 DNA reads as TGTGCCAGCAGTTTATCTTCTGGGGCCAACGTCCTGACTTTC. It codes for CASSLSSGANVLTF. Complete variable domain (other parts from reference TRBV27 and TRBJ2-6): EAQVTQNPRYLITVTGKKLTVTCSQNMNHEYMSWYRQDPGLGLRQIYYSMNVEVTDKGDVPEGYKVSRKEKRNFPLILESPSPNQTSLYFCASSLSSGANVLTFGAGSRLTVL.

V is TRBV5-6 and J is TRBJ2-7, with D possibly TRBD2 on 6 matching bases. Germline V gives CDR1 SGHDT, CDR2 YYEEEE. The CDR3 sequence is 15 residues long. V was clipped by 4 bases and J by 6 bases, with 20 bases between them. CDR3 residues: CASSPGLQTPGEQYF. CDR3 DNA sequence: TGTGCCAGCAGCCCGGGACTTCAAACCCCGGGCGAGCAGTACTTC.

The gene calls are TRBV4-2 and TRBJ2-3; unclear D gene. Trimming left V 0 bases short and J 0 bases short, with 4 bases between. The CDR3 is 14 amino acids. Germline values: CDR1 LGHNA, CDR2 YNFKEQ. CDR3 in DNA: TGTGCCAGCAGCCAAGATCCAAGCACAGATACGCAGTATTTT. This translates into CASSQDPSTDTQYF.